The rows below give T cell receptor beta chains drawn from one sample of a study of blood T cell repertoires in COVID-19. Clones were sequenced by immunoSEQ multiplex PCR, and TCRdb holds only the in-frame ones, with some missing. The table has 300,000 to 500,000 clones, 88% seen once. The specimen was PBMCs or T cells enriched from blood (not recorded which). The origin of the receptors is a woman in her 30s with acute COVID-19. Both conserved end residues are part of each CDR3. The order of the fields is V gene, D gene, J gene, CDR3 DNA, CDR3 protein. D genes are given only for firm matches.

v_gene: TRBV12-5
d_gene: .
j_gene: TRBJ1-2
CDR3nt: TGTGCTAGTGGTTTGGACCCCTGGACCCCAGGGGCGCTAATTAACTATGGCTACACCTTC
CDR3aa: CASGLDPWTPGALINYGYTF

v_gene: TRBV19
d_gene: .
j_gene: TRBJ1-2
CDR3nt: TGTGCCAGTAGTATAGGTCCAGGCGGAGGTTACACCTTC
CDR3aa: CASSIGPGGGYTF

v_gene: TRBV28
d_gene: .
j_gene: TRBJ1-5
CDR3nt: TGTGCCAGCAGTTTATTAAGGGGCGGAACGAGCAATCAGCCCCAGCATTTT
CDR3aa: CASSLLRGGTSNQPQHF

v_gene: TRBV2
d_gene: .
j_gene: TRBJ1-3
CDR3nt: TGTGCCAGCACTAGAGAGGTTGGAAACACCATATATTTT
CDR3aa: CASTREVGNTIYF

v_gene: TRBV6-5
d_gene: .
j_gene: TRBJ1-2
CDR3nt: TGTGCCAGCAGTTACTCCCCAACAGGGAACTATGGCTACACCTTC
CDR3aa: CASSYSPTGNYGYTF

v_gene: TRBV28
d_gene: TRBD2
j_gene: TRBJ2-5
CDR3nt: TGTGCCAGCAGTTTACTAGCGGGGGGGGCTCAGTACTTC
CDR3aa: CASSLLAGGAQYF

v_gene: TRBV9
d_gene: .
j_gene: TRBJ2-5
CDR3nt: TGTGCCAGCAGCAATTCCGGGGGAAAAGAGACCCAGTACTTC
CDR3aa: CASSNSGGKETQYF

v_gene: TRBV28
d_gene: TRBD1
j_gene: TRBJ1-2
CDR3nt: TGTGCCAGCAGTTTTTACGGGACAGATTATGGCTACACCTTC
CDR3aa: CASSFYGTDYGYTF

v_gene: TRBV5-6
d_gene: TRBD1
j_gene: TRBJ2-2
CDR3nt: TGTGCCAGTCTCCGGGACAGGGCGGCCGGGGAGCTGTTTTTT
CDR3aa: CASLRDRAAGELFF

v_gene: TRBV19
d_gene: .
j_gene: TRBJ1-6
CDR3nt: TGTGCCAGTACCAGGACAGTCTATAATTCACCCCTCCACTTT
CDR3aa: CASTRTVYNSPLHF

v_gene: TRBV14
d_gene: .
j_gene: TRBJ2-5
CDR3nt: TGTGCCAGCAGCCAAGTAGGTCCTGGAGACTTGCAAGAGACCCAGTACTTC
CDR3aa: CASSQVGPGDLQETQYF

v_gene: TRBV30
d_gene: .
j_gene: TRBJ2-1
CDR3nt: TGTGCCTGGAGTGATCCGAGTCCCCTCCTCGATGAGCAGTTCTTC
CDR3aa: CAWSDPSPLLDEQFF

v_gene: TRBV4-3
d_gene: TRBD1
j_gene: TRBJ2-7
CDR3nt: TGCGCCAGCAGCCAATCGCTAGGGGGCACTTACGAGCAGTACTTC
CDR3aa: CASSQSLGGTYEQYF

v_gene: TRBV29-1
d_gene: TRBD1
j_gene: TRBJ1-6
CDR3nt: TGCAGCGTCCGCCGGACAGGGGATTCACCCCTCCACTTT
CDR3aa: CSVRRTGDSPLHF

v_gene: TRBV10-3
d_gene: TRBD1
j_gene: TRBJ2-7
CDR3nt: TGTGCCATCCAATCCAAGACAGGGGTATGGAACGAGCAGTACTTC
CDR3aa: CAIQSKTGVWNEQYF

v_gene: TRBV29-1
d_gene: .
j_gene: TRBJ2-1
CDR3nt: TGCAGCGTTGAGGGGGCCTTCTACAATGAGCAGTTCTTC
CDR3aa: CSVEGAFYNEQFF

v_gene: TRBV5-1
d_gene: TRBD1
j_gene: TRBJ1-2
CDR3nt: TGCGCCAGCAGCCTTCTCCGGGACAGGGGGCGCGGCTACACCTTC
CDR3aa: CASSLLRDRGRGYTF

v_gene: TRBV5-1
d_gene: TRBD1
j_gene: TRBJ1-1
CDR3nt: TGCGCCAGCAGCTTGTCGACAGGGGGCAGGAACACTGAAGCTTTCTTT
CDR3aa: CASSLSTGGRNTEAFF